The 18 T cell receptor beta chains in this list originate from one sample, sequenced in a study of blood T cell repertoires in COVID-19. TCRdb's copy holds only in-frame clones and misses some; the assay was immunoSEQ multiplex PCR. The table shows about 220,000 clones, with 86% occurring only once. The source material was peripheral blood. These receptors were obtained from a woman aged 50 to 60 with COVID-19, enrolled during active disease.

The chain recombines TRBV5-1 with TRBJ2-7; TRBD1 aligns across 7 bases. This CDR3 spans 15 amino acids. The germline V gene has CDR1 SGHRS and CDR2 YFSETQ. V shed 3 bases, J shed 12 bases, and the junction held 18 bases outside the gene matches. CDR3 residues: CASSSQGTAAETMYF. The CDR3 DNA reads as TGCGCCAGCAGCTCCCAAGGGACAGCGGCGGAAACCATGTACTTC.

V is TRBV5-6 and J is TRBJ2-1; 7 bases are a match to TRBD1. Germline CDR1 SGHDT, CDR2 YYEEEE. Trimming cost V 3 bases and J 8 bases; bases outside gene matches: 5. The CDR3 covers 13 residues. In DNA form, the CDR3 reads TGTGCCAGCAGCTGGGGACAGAACGATGAGCAGTTCTTC. This codes for CASSWGQNDEQFF.

The J gene is TRBJ1-1, the V gene TRBV24-1; 7 bases match TRBD1. CDR1 KGHDR and CDR2 SFDVKD come from the germline V gene. There are 14 residues in the CDR3. V lost 5 bases to trimming and J lost 3 bases; unmatched junction nucleotides: 5. The CDR3 is CATSGEGADTEAFF. The CDR3 DNA sequence: TGTGCCACCAGTGGAGAGGGGGCGGACACTGAAGCTTTCTTT.

This rearrangement joins TRBV10-3 to TRBJ1-5; 7 nucleotides agree with TRBD1. This CDR3 comprises 15 residues. Germline CDR1 is ENHRY and CDR2 is SYGVKD. The V and J ends lost 2 bases and 4 bases, in that order; junction bases with no gene match: 5. The CDR3 is CAISEDAGGNQPQHF. The CDR3 nucleotides are TGTGCCATCAGTGAGGACGCAGGGGGTAATCAGCCCCAGCATTTT.

The V call is TRBV7-6, the J call TRBJ2-5, with TRBD2 matching 8 bases. The junction had 17 bases not matched to a gene; V was cut back by 6 bases and J by 5 bases. Germline V gene sequence: CDR1 SGHVS, CDR2 FNYEAQ. The CDR3 loop spans 17 amino acids. Written as DNA, the CDR3 is TGTGCCAGCAGTTCCCCAGGTCGGATAGCGGGGAGGGAGACCCAGTACTTC. Its protein is CASSSPGRIAGRETQYF. The variable domain in full, with the rest retrieved from reference TRBV7-6 and TRBJ2-5, is GAGVSQSPRYKVTKRGQDVALRCDPISGHVSLYWYRQALGQGPEFLTYFNYEAQQDKSGLPNDRFSAERPEGSISTLTIQRTEQRDSAMYRCASSSPGRIAGRETQYFGPGTRLLVL.

The chain uses TRBV11-3 and TRBJ2-2; 11 positions match TRBD2. The CDR3 sequence is 15 residues long. CDR1 and CDR2 (germline): SGHNT, YENEEA. The ends lost 7 bases at V and 4 bases at J; junction bases unmatched: 5. CDR3 sequence (DNA): TGTGCCAGCAAACTCGGGACTAGCGGCACCGGGGAGCTGTTTTTT. This translates into CASKLGTSGTGELFF. The variable domain in full, completed from reference TRBV11-3 and TRBJ2-2, reads EAGVVQSPRYKIIEKKQPVAFWCNPISGHNTLYWYLQNLGQGPELLIRYENEEAVDDSQLPKDRFSAERLKGVDSTLKIQPAELGDSAVYLCASKLGTSGTGELFFGEGSRLTVL.

In this sample, this clone turned up once. V is TRBV11-3 and J is TRBJ1-6, with D perhaps matching TRBD1 (5 bases). In germline, CDR1 is SGHNT, CDR2 YENEEA. The CDR3 has 15 amino acids. The V end lost 0 bases, the J end lost 12 bases, and 15 bases lay between the germline ends. CDR3 in amino acids: CASSLDSGGGVPLHF. The CDR3 region has the DNA TGTGCCAGCAGCTTAGATTCGGGAGGAGGGGTACCCCTCCACTTT.

The V and J genes are TRBV6-4 and TRBJ2-2; TRBD1 agrees at 10 bases. Germline CDR1 MRHNA, CDR2 SNTAGT. CDR3 length: 17 amino acids. J gave up 6 bases and V 4 bases, and 11 bases lay outside the gene matches. CDR3 DNA: TGTGCCAGCAGTGCTATAGGGACAGGGGTTTTCGCCGGGGAGCTGTTTTTT. Residues: CASSAIGTGVFAGELFF.

This clone has just a few counts. The gene calls are TRBV5-1 and TRBJ1-3; 11 bases agree with TRBD1. The germline V gene has CDR1 SGHRS and CDR2 YFSETQ. J lost 7 bases, V lost 4 bases, and 16 bases had no gene match. The CDR3 runs 18 residues. DNA for the CDR3: TGCGCCAGCAGCCTTACCGGGACAGGGGGGAGGATGGTGAACACCATATATTTT. It encodes CASSLTGTGGRMVNTIYF.

The V call is TRBV10-1, the J call TRBJ1-4, with D tentatively TRBD1 (5 bases). The CDR3 length is 14 residues. The V gene's germline CDR1 is WNHNN and CDR2 SYGVQD (reference sequence). V lost 4 bases to trimming and J lost 7 bases, with 13 bases between them. CDR3 in amino acids: CASSVDRGGEKLFF. The DNA of the CDR3 is TGCGCCAGCAGTGTAGACCGCGGGGGTGAAAAACTGTTTTTT.

This chain connects TRBV3-1 (or the pseudogene TRBV3-2) to TRBJ2-5; D perhaps matches TRBD2 (6 bases). The CDR3 totals 15 residues. From germline, CDR1 is LGHDT and CDR2 YNNKEL (reference sequence). V was shortened by 5 bases and J by 4 bases, with 17 bases between the two germline ends. This CDR3 is CASSSHGGKTETQYF. CDR3 sequence (DNA): TGTGCCAGCAGCTCCCATGGGGGGAAGACAGAGACCCAGTACTTC.

The chain carries TRBV10-1 and TRBJ1-1, with D perhaps TRBD1 (6 bases). This CDR3 contains 13 residues. V was pared by 8 bases and J by 0 bases, with 10 bases between. Germline loops: CDR1 WNHNN, CDR2 SYGVQD (reference sequence). CDR3 bases: TGCGCCAGCGGAAGGGGGTTGAACACTGAAGCTTTCTTT. Translated, it gives CASGRGLNTEAFF.

The chain carries TRBV19 and TRBJ2-7, with 7 bases identical to TRBD2. This CDR3 spans 13 amino acids. Germline V gene data show CDR1 as LNHDA and CDR2 as SQIVND (reference sequence). The ends lost 5 bases at V and 4 bases at J; junction bases unmatched: 5. DNA for the CDR3: TGTGCCAGTAGTGGGGGGGAGGTATACGAGCAGTACTTC. This translates into CASSGGEVYEQYF. Together with reference TRBV19 and TRBJ2-7, the CDR3 gives the full variable domain: DGGITQSPKYLFRKEGQNVTLSCEQNLNHDAMYWYRQDPGQGLRLIYYSQIVNDFQKGDIAEGYSVSREKKESFPLTVTSAQKNPTAFYLCASSGGEVYEQYFGPGTRLTVT.

CDR3 loop: CASASGLEGSPLHF. The CDR3 DNA follows: TGTGCTAGTGCCTCCGGCCTCGAGGGTTCACCCCTCCACTTT. The rearrangement uses TRBV12-5 and TRBJ1-6; no definite D call. Germline assignment: CDR1 LGHNT and CDR2 FRNRAP. V was cut by 7 bases and J by 9 bases, with 16 bases left in between. The CDR3 covers 14 residues. The variable domain in full, with the rest retrieved from reference TRBV12-5 and TRBJ1-6, is DARVTQTPRHKVTEMGQEVTMRCQPILGHNTVFWYRQTMMQGLELLAYFRNRAPLDDSGMPKDRFSAEMPDATLATLKIQPSEPRDSAVYFCASASGLEGSPLHFGNGTRLTVT.

The chain couples TRBV19 to TRBJ1-1; no clear D gene. V gave up 4 bases and J gave up 0 bases, with 3 bases separating them. Germline V CDR1 and CDR2: LNHDA, SQIVND (reference sequence). The CDR3 runs to 12 residues. As DNA, the CDR3 is TGTGCCAGTAGTAACATGAACACTGAAGCTTTCTTT. Encoded protein: CASSNMNTEAFF.

This chain uses TRBV5-1 with TRBJ2-4; TRBD1 matches at 7 bases. CDR1 is SGHRS, CDR2 YFSETQ, per germline. Unmatched junction bases numbered 12, after V lost 4 bases and J lost 8 bases. This CDR3 contains 15 residues. This chain's CDR3 is CASSPPVGQGDIQYF. The DNA of the CDR3 is TGCGCCAGCAGCCCCCCCGTTGGCCAGGGGGACATTCAGTACTTC.

The chain employs TRBV27 and TRBJ1-2; TRBD1 matches 12 bases. This CDR3 spans 16 amino acids. V gave up 5 bases and J gave up 8 bases; unmatched junction bases: 12. Germline CDR1 MNHEY, CDR2 SMNVEV (reference sequence). CDR3 amino acids: CASSLSVGQGAKGYTF. In nucleotides, the CDR3 is TGTGCCAGCAGTCTCTCTGTGGGACAGGGGGCGAAAGGCTACACCTTC.

CDR3 loop: CASSYIQTEAFF. The CDR3 DNA reads TGTGCCAGCAGTTACATCCAGACTGAAGCTTTCTTT. V is TRBV6-6 and J is TRBJ1-1, with unresolved D. The germline V and J ends were trimmed by 2 bases and 5 bases, with 6 bases remaining between them. Germline V gene lookup returns CDR1 MNHNY and CDR2 SVGAGI (reference sequence). CDR3 length equals 12 residues.